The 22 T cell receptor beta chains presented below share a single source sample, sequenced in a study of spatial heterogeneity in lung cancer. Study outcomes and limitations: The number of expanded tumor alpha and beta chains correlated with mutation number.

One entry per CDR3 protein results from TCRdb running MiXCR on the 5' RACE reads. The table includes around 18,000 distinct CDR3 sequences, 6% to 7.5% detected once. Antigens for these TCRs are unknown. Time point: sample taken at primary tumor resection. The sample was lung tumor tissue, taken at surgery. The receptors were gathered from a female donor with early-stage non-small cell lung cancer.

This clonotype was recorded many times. CDR3 sequence reads: CASSPTGGFTGELFF. For the CDR3, the DNA is TGTGCCAGCAGCCCGACAGGGGGCTTTACCGGGGAGCTGTTTTTT. The chain combines TRBV12-3 or TRBV12-4 with TRBJ2-2; 10 nucleotides agree with TRBD1. The J segment lost 5 bases and the V segment lost 6 bases, leaving 6 bases of the junction unmatched. The CDR3 covers 15 residues.

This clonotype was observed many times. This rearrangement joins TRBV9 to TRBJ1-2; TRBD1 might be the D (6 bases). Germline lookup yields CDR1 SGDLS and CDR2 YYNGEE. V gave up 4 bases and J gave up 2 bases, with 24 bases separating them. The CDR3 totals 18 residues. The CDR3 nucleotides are TGTGCCAGCAGCCACCCAATAGCCCCCGACGGGACAAACTATGGCTACACCTTC. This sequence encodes CASSHPIAPDGTNYGYTF.

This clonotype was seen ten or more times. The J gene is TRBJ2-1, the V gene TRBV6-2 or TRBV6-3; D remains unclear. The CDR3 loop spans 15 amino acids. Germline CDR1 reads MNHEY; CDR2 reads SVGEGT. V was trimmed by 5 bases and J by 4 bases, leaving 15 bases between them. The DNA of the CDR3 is TGTGCCAGCAGTCCGTCCCTTCCCCCTTACAATGAGCAGTTCTTC. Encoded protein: CASSPSLPPYNEQFF.

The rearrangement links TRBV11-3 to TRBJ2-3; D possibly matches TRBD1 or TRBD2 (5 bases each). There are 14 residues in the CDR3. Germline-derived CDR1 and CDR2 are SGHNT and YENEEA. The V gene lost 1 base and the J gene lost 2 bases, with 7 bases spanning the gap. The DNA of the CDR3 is TGTGCCAGCAGCTTAGGAGGGACCACAGATACGCAGTATTTT. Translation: CASSLGGTTDTQYF.

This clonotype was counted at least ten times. CDR3 nucleotide sequence: TGCAGTGCCCCAGCCTGGGGGGGGGGCCCAGAGACCCAGTACTTC. Its translation is CSAPAWGGGPETQYF. This chain links TRBV20-1 with TRBJ2-5; weak D call: TRBD2 (7 bases). Between the trimmed V and J ends, which lost 6 bases and 4 bases, there was a span of 21 bases. This CDR3 region has 15 residues. Germline V gene sequence: CDR1 DFQATT, CDR2 SNEGSKA (reference sequence).

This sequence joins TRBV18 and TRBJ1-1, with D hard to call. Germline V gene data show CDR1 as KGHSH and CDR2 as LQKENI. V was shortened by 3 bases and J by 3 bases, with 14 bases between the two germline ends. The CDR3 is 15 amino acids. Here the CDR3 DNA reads TGTGCCAGCTCACCTTTGCGGCCAAGGGACACTGAAGCTTTCTTT. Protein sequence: CASSPLRPRDTEAFF.

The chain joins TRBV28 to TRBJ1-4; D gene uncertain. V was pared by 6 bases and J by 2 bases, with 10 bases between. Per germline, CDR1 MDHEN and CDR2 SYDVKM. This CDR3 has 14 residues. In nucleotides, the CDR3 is TGTGCCAGCAGATTGGTTGGGACTAATGAAAAACTGTTTTTT. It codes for CASRLVGTNEKLFF.

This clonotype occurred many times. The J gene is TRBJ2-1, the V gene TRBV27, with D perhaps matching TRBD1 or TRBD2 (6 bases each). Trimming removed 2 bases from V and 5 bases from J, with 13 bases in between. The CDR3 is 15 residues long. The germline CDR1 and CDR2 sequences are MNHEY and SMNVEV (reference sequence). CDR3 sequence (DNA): TGTGCCAGCAGTTTAAACGGGGGCGGAAACAATGAGCAGTTCTTC. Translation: CASSLNGGGNNEQFF.

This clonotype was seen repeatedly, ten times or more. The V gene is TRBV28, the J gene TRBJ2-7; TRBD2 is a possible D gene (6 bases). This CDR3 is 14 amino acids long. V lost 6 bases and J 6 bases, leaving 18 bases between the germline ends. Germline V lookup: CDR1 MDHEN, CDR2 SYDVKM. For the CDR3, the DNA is TGTGCCAGCAGCACCTCGGCGGGGCGGCCCGAGCAGTACTTC. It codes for CASSTSAGRPEQYF.

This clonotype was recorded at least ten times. CDR3 bases: TGTGCCAGCAGCGTAGGTAGCGGGTCCTACGAGCAGTACTTC. The encoded protein is CASSVGSGSYEQYF. This chain links TRBV9 with TRBJ2-7, with TRBD2 identical over 7 bases. The CDR3 is 14 amino acids. Germline V CDR1 and CDR2: SGDLS, YYNGEE. With 0 bases clipped from V and 1 base from J, the junction kept 1 base outside the gene matches.

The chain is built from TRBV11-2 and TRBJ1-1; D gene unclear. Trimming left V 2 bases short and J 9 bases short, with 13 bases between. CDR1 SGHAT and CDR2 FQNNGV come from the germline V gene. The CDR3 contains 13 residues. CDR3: CASSLTGTGQAFF. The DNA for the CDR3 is TGTGCCAGCAGCTTAACGGGTACGGGCCAAGCTTTCTTT. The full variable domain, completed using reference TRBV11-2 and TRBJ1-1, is EAGVAQSPRYKIIEKRQSVAFWCNPISGHATLYWYQQILGQGPKLLIQFQNNGVVDDSQLPKDRFSAERLKGVDSTLKIQPAKLEDSAVYLCASSLTGTGQAFFGQGTRLTVV.

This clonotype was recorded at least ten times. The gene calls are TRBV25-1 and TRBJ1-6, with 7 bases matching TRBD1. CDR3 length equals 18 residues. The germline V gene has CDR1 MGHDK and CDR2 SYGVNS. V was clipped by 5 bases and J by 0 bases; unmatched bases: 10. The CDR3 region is CASSSVEGALSYNSPLHF. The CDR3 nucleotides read TGTGCCAGCAGTTCGGTTGAGGGGGCCCTCTCCTATAATTCACCCCTCCACTTT.

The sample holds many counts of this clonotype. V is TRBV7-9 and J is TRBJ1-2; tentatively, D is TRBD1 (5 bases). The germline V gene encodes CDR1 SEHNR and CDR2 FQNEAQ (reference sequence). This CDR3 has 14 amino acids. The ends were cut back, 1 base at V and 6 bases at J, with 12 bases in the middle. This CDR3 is CASSLGLQGDGYTF. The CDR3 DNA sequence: TGTGCCAGCAGCTTAGGGTTGCAGGGCGATGGCTACACCTTC.

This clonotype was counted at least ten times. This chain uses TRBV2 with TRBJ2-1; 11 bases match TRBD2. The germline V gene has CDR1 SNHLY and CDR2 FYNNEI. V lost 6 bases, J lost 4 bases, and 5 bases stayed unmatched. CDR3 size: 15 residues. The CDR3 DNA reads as TGTGCCAGCAGGGAACTAGCGGGGGCTTACAATGAGCAGTTCTTC. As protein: CASRELAGAYNEQFF.

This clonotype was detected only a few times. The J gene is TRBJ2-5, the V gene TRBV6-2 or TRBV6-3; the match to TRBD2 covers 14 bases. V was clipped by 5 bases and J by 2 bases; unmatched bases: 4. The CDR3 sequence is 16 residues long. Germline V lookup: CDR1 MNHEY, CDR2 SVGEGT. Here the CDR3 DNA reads TGTGCCAGCAGTCACCGACTAGCGGGGGGGCAAGAGACCCAGTACTTC. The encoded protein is CASSHRLAGGQETQYF.

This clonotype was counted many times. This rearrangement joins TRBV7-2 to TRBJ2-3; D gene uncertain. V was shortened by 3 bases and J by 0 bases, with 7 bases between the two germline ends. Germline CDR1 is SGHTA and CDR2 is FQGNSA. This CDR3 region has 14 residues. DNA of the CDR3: TGTGCCAGCAGCTTGTCCAGAAGCACAGATACGCAGTATTTT. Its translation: CASSLSRSTDTQYF. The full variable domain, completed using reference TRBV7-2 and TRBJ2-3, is GAGVSQSPSNKVTEKGKDVELRCDPISGHTALYWYRQSLGQGLEFLIYFQGNSAPDKSGLPSDRFSAERTGGSVSTLTIQRTQQEDSAVYLCASSLSRSTDTQYFGPGTRLTVL.

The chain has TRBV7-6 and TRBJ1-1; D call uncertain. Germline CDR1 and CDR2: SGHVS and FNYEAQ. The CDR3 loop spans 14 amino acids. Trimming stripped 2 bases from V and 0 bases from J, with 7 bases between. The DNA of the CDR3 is TGTGCCAGCAGCTTATTGCGGCTGAACACTGAAGCTTTCTTT. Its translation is CASSLLRLNTEAFF.

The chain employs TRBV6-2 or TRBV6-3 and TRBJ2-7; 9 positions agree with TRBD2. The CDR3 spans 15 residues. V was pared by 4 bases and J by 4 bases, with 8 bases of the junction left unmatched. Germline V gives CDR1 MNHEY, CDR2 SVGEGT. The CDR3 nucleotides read TGTGCCAGCAGTTCCCTCTCTAGCGGGGATTACGAGCAGTACTTC. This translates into CASSSLSSGDYEQYF.

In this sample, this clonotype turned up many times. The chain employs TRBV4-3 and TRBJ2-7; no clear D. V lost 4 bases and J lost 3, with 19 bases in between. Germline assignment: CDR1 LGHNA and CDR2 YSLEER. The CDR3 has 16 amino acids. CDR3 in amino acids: CASSPESRHLIYEQYF. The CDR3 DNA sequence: TGCGCCAGCAGCCCCGAATCTCGACATCTTATCTACGAGCAGTACTTC.

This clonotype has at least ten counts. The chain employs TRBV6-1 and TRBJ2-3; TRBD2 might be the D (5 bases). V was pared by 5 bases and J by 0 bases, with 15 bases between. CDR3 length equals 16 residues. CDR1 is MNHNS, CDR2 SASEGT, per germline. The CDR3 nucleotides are TGTGCCAGCAGTCACCGACTACTCTCCAGCACAGATACGCAGTATTTT. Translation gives CASSHRLLSSTDTQYF.

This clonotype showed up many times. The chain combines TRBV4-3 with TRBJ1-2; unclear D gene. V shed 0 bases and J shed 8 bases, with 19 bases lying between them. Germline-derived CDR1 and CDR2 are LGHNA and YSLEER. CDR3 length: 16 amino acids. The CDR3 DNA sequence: TGCGCCAGCAGCCAAGATGGGGTAGGGCAGGCTGGCGGCTACACCTTC. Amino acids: CASSQDGVGQAGGYTF.

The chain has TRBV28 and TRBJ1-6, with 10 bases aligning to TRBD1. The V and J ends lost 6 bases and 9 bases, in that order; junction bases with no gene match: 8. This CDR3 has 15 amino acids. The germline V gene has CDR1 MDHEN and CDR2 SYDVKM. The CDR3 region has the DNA TGTGCCAGCAGCCCTCCGGGACAGGGGTCTTCACCCCTCCACTTT. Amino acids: CASSPPGQGSSPLHF. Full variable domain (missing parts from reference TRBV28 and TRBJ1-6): DVKVTQSSRYLVKRTGEKVFLECVQDMDHENMFWYRQDPGLGLRLIYFSYDVKMKEKGDIPEGYSVSREKKERFSLILESASTNQTSMYLCASSPPGQGSSPLHFGNGTRLTVT.